Following are 23 T cell receptor beta chains from one sample sequenced in a study of blood T cell repertoires in COVID-19. Clones were sequenced by immunoSEQ multiplex PCR, and TCRdb holds only the in-frame ones, with some missing. Seen here are about 170,000 clones, 80% to 90% observed once, and the top ten hold roughly 19%. The sample taken for sequencing was peripheral blood. These receptors originate from a woman in her seventies who had recovered from COVID-19.

The CDR3 spells CASSLRGSRDRRETQYF. CDR3 sequence (DNA): TGTGCCAGCAGTTTAAGGGGCAGTCGTGACAGGAGGGAGACCCAGTACTTC. The chain couples TRBV27 to TRBJ2-5, with D perhaps matching TRBD1 (6 bases). The CDR3 spans 17 residues. Trimming pared 2 bases from V and 5 bases from J, leaving 21 bases between. From germline, CDR1 is MNHEY and CDR2 SMNVEV (reference sequence).

As DNA, the CDR3 is TGTGCCAGCAGCGAGAGCGGGAGGAACACAGATACGCAGTATTTT. Amino acids: CASSESGRNTDTQYF. The genes are TRBV5-4 and TRBJ2-3; 9 nucleotides line up with TRBD2. After removal of 4 bases from V and 2 bases from J, the junction contained 5 bases not matched to a gene. The V gene's germline CDR1 is SGHNT and CDR2 YYREEE (reference sequence). CDR3 length equals 15 residues.

This chain connects TRBV9 to TRBJ2-1; no clear D. The germline V and J ends were trimmed by 4 bases and 0 bases, with 14 bases remaining between them. The CDR3 loop spans 16 amino acids. From germline, CDR1 is SGDLS and CDR2 YYNGEE. CDR3: CASSPSGILSYNEQFF. Here the CDR3 DNA reads TGTGCCAGCAGCCCCAGTGGTATCCTCTCCTACAATGAGCAGTTCTTC.

The chain joins TRBV2 to TRBJ2-3; 12 bases align to TRBD2. J gave up 4 bases and V 3 bases, and 2 bases lay outside the gene matches. This CDR3 contains 15 residues. Germline loops: CDR1 SNHLY, CDR2 FYNNEI. DNA for the CDR3: TGTGCCAGCAGTGAGCTAGCGGGGGGGGCAGATACGCAGTATTTT. It specifies CASSELAGGADTQYF. The whole variable domain, remainder taken from reference TRBV2 and TRBJ2-3, is EPEVTQTPSHQVTQMGQEVILRCVPISNHLYFYWYRQILGQKVEFLVSFYNNEISEKSEIFDDQFSVERPDGSNFTLKIRSTKLEDSAMYFCASSELAGGADTQYFGPGTRLTVL.

This rearrangement joins TRBV6-6 to TRBJ1-5, with TRBD1 as a possible D gene (5 bases). CDR1 and CDR2 (germline): MNHNY, SVGAGI (reference sequence). The CDR3 loop spans 13 amino acids. V was pared by 5 bases and J by 6 bases, with 11 bases between. CDR3 in amino acids: CASSTQGGQPQHF. The CDR3 bases are TGTGCCAGCAGTACGCAGGGTGGTCAGCCCCAGCATTTT.

This clone was observed a handful of times. The chain combines TRBV14 with TRBJ2-7; 9 bases are shared with TRBD1. CDR1 is SGHDN, CDR2 FVKESK, per germline. V gave up 4 bases and J gave up 3 bases; unmatched junction bases: 7. The CDR3 is 15 amino acids. The CDR3 here is CASSRLGGQGYEQYF. CDR3 nucleotide sequence: TGTGCCAGCAGCCGGCTGGGGGGACAGGGCTACGAGCAGTACTTC.

This chain links TRBV4-1 with TRBJ1-6; TRBD1 matches 8 bases. The CDR3 loop spans 17 amino acids. Looked up from germline, CDR1 is MGHRA and CDR2 is YSYEKL. Unmatched junction bases numbered 15, after V lost 5 bases and J lost 9 bases. The CDR3 DNA sequence: TGCGCCAGCAGCAAAGGATCCCCAGGGGGCCAGGGTTCACCCCTCCACTTT. Protein sequence: CASSKGSPGGQGSPLHF.

Turning to this clone: This sample also contains other DNA sequences that code for the same CDR3. The chain is built from TRBV5-1 and TRBJ2-1; D ambiguous. In germline, CDR1 is SGHRS, CDR2 YFSETQ. This CDR3 contains 12 residues. Trimming pared 2 bases from V and 5 bases from J, leaving 5 bases between. The CDR3 bases are TGCGCCAGCAGCTTAACTAACAATGAGCAGTTCTTC. This encodes CASSLTNNEQFF.

The chain has TRBV7-3 and TRBJ2-1, with 7 bases matching TRBD1. This CDR3 spans 13 amino acids. Germline V lookup: CDR1 SGHTA, CDR2 FQGTGA. The V segment lost 2 bases and the J segment 9 bases; nucleotides outside the gene matches: 4. CDR3 protein: CASSLEGASEQFF. The CDR3 DNA follows: TGTGCCAGCAGCTTAGAGGGGGCCAGTGAGCAGTTCTTC. Looking up the rest from reference TRBV7-3 and TRBJ2-1 gives the full variable domain: GAGVSQTPSNKVTEKGKYVELRCDPISGHTALYWYRQSLGQGPEFLIYFQGTGAADDSGLPNDRFFAVRPEGSVSTLKIQRTERGDSAVYLCASSLEGASEQFFGPGTRLTVL.

This chain links TRBV4-2 with TRBJ1-2; 7 nucleotides line up with TRBD1. V was clipped by 1 base and J by 7 bases; unmatched bases: 9. Germline CDR1 LGHNA, CDR2 YNFKEQ. The CDR3 is 15 residues long. CDR3 bases: TGTGCCAGCAGCCAAGCGGACAGGCGCGAAGGTGGCTACACCTTC. It is translated as CASSQADRREGGYTF.

The genes are TRBV19 and TRBJ2-5; D possibly corresponds to TRBD2 (6 bases). Trimming cost V 5 bases and J 4 bases, with 23 bases left between them. The CDR3 sequence is 17 residues long. Germline values: CDR1 LNHDA, CDR2 SQIVND (reference sequence). CDR3 amino acids: CASSSPITGRLRETQYF. In DNA form, the CDR3 reads TGTGCCAGTAGTTCACCAATCACGGGGAGGTTGAGAGAGACCCAGTACTTC.

This chain uses TRBV3-1 (or the pseudogene TRBV3-2) with TRBJ2-2; 11 bases line up with TRBD2. The V and J ends lost 6 bases and 13 bases, in that order; junction bases with no gene match: 19. Germline CDR1 reads LGHDT; CDR2 reads YNNKEL (reference sequence). The CDR3 consists of 17 residues. The CDR3 reads CASSPQGLAAFSSGLFF. In nucleotides, the CDR3 is TGTGCCAGCAGTCCCCAGGGACTAGCGGCGTTCTCCAGTGGGCTGTTTTTT.

The chain couples TRBV28 to TRBJ1-5; possibly TRBD1 for D (5 bases). The CDR3 is 17 residues long. V lost 6 bases to trimming and J lost 0 bases, with 18 bases between them. Per the germline V gene, CDR1 is MDHEN and CDR2 is SYDVKM. CDR3 region: CASSLTQARYSNQPQHF. CDR3 nucleotides: TGTGCCAGCAGCCTGACACAGGCCCGTTATAGCAATCAGCCCCAGCATTTT.

V is TRBV3-1 (or the pseudogene TRBV3-2) and J is TRBJ1-1; the D is unclear. The germline V gene has CDR1 LGHDT and CDR2 YNNKEL (reference sequence). This CDR3 has 13 residues. The ends were cut back, 8 bases at V and 5 bases at J, with 15 bases in the middle. The CDR3 spells CASCLAVGTEAFF. The CDR3 DNA follows: TGTGCCAGCTGCCTCGCGGTCGGGACTGAAGCTTTCTTT.

The chain is built from TRBV28 and TRBJ1-1, with D possibly being TRBD1 (5 bases). The CDR3 totals 14 residues. With 6 bases removed from V and 4 bases from J, the gap between germline ends came to 15 bases. CDR1 MDHEN and CDR2 SYDVKM come from the germline V gene. This CDR3 reads CASSWGGFSTEAFF. In nucleotides, the CDR3 is TGTGCCAGCAGCTGGGGGGGTTTTAGCACTGAAGCTTTCTTT.

This chain connects TRBV5-4 to TRBJ1-2, with 8 bases fitting TRBD1. J was trimmed by 3 bases and V by 2 bases; bases with no gene match: 6. The CDR3 is made up of 15 amino acids. CDR1 and CDR2 (germline): SGHNT, YYREEE (reference sequence). The CDR3 here is CASSLGRGLDYGYTF. Written as DNA, the CDR3 is TGTGCCAGCAGCTTAGGCAGGGGGCTGGACTATGGCTACACCTTC.

This clone was observed a single time. This rearrangement joins TRBV6-5 to TRBJ1-1; TRBD1 matches 7 bases. V gave up 7 bases and J gave up 4 bases; unmatched junction bases: 6. The CDR3 covers 13 residues. Germline lookup yields CDR1 MNHEY and CDR2 SVGAGI. The CDR3 spells CASNRGHGTEAFF. The CDR3 coding sequence is TGTGCCAGCAACAGGGGTCACGGCACTGAAGCTTTCTTT.

This clone came up once. This chain links TRBV5-1 with TRBJ2-7, with D hard to call. This CDR3 is 13 amino acids long. Between the trimmed V and J ends, which lost 2 bases and 0 bases, there was a span of 6 bases. Germline CDR1 is SGHRS and CDR2 is YFSETQ. The CDR3 loop reads CASSFIGSYEQYF. The CDR3 nucleotides are TGCGCCAGCAGCTTTATCGGCTCCTACGAGCAGTACTTC.

The rearrangement joins TRBV25-1 to TRBJ2-3; D is possibly TRBD2 (7 bases). CDR3 length equals 13 residues. V dropped 6 bases and J dropped 7 bases, with 14 bases sitting between them. Germline CDR1 is MGHDK and CDR2 is SYGVNS. The CDR3 here is CASREGGGNTQYF. The DNA of the CDR3 is TGTGCCAGCAGGGAGGGGGGGGGCAATACGCAGTATTTT.

The rearrangement uses TRBV6-5 and TRBJ1-2; D gene unclear. CDR1 and CDR2 from the germline V gene are MNHEY and SVGAGI. V was shortened by 2 bases and J by 6 bases, with 10 bases between the two germline ends. CDR3 size: 13 residues. CDR3 amino acids: CASSYRRVHGYTF. CDR3 sequence (DNA): TGTGCCAGCAGTTACCGTCGGGTTCATGGCTACACCTTC.

This clone was observed once. The V and J genes are TRBV6-6 and TRBJ2-7, with D possibly being TRBD1 (6 bases). This CDR3 is built from 14 residues. V gave up 2 bases and J gave up 2 bases, with 10 bases separating them. The germline V gene encodes CDR1 MNHNY and CDR2 SVGAGI (reference sequence). Written as DNA, the CDR3 is TGTGCCAGCAGTTACACAGGGATCGCCTACGAGCAGTACTTC. It codes for CASSYTGIAYEQYF.

Here the CDR3 reads CASSSRAGDEQYF. The CDR3 nucleotides read TGTGCCAGCAGCTCGCGAGCGGGCGACGAGCAGTACTTC. The chain is built from TRBV3-1 (or the pseudogene TRBV3-2) and TRBJ2-7, with a tentative D call TRBD2 (6 bases). Trimming cost V 5 bases and J 5 bases, with 13 bases left between them. CDR3 size: 13 residues. CDR1 and CDR2 from the germline V gene are LGHDT and YNNKEL (reference sequence).

The V call is TRBV11-3, the J call TRBJ2-2; 7 bases fit TRBD2. CDR3 length: 15 residues. From germline, CDR1 is SGHNT and CDR2 YENEEA. J gave up 4 bases and V 1 base, and 3 bases lay outside the gene matches. The DNA for the CDR3 is TGTGCCAGCAGCTTAGTATCGGGGGGCACCGGGGAGCTGTTTTTT. This sequence encodes CASSLVSGGTGELFF.